The entry that follows covers one TCR beta chain sequence. This clonotype was picked up a small number of times. Its recognized antigen is unknown. No base quality information exists; no much larger clone differs at one position. These data originate in a study of CD8 T cells in ankylosing spondylitis (dated by TCRdb to about 2017). For the study in its entirety: To find TCR variants linked to disease, the study profiled T cell receptor beta repertoires in ankylosing spondylitis patients and healthy donors. The full study cohort was made up of 25 ankylosing spondylitis patients and 108 healthy donors. Peripheral blood was sampled, and synovial fluid was additionally collected from ankylosing spondylitis patients. On the study overall, not on this receptor specifically: A TCR beta motif of seven or eight highly homologous amino acid variants appeared characteristic of blood from ankylosing spondylitis patients. The disease-linked clones showed a CD8+ phenotype and occurred at relatively low frequencies in peripheral blood. Some motif variants were previously reported in synovial fluid and blood of reactive arthritis patients, suggesting common disease-initiation mechanisms. The disease-linked clones were reported as significantly enriched in matched synovial fluid samples from ankylosing spondylitis patients.

The instrument was an Illumina HiSeq 2500. Quantitative 5'-RACE with molecular barcodes was used to prepare TCR beta libraries. The original methods were these. A new computational method, built on a probabilistic model of VDJ rearrangement, was used to identify disease-linked TCR variants. The public reads were reprocessed in TCRdb via fastp at Q25 and MiXCR, keeping in-frame beta chains. Each CDR3 protein appears once, grouped with its most common genes and DNA. The V and J calls shown here were made by TCRdb, not taken from the authors' results. Present in this sample are 300,000 to 350,000 distinct CDR3 sequences, roughly 14% of which were seen just once. The ten largest clones represent 0.85% to 1.4% of the sample. The TCR was taken from a male donor with ankylosing spondylitis or in good health (not recorded which). Sequencing used blood, either unsorted or a sorted T cell fraction (not recorded which).

The nucleotide sequence reads as follows: TGTGCCAGCAGCTCCTCCGGGACAGGGGGCAATCAGCCCCAGCATTTT. Its product reads: CASSSSGTGGNQPQHF. Recombination joined TRBV7-8 with TRBJ1-5, with TRBD1 matching 10 junction bases. Trimming removed 4 bases from V and 2 bases from J; the gene matches leave 5 bases unexplained. The germline V gene specifies SGHVS as CDR1 and FQNEAQ as CDR2. CDR3 length: 16 amino acids, cysteine to phenylalanine. Only the CDR3 region is kept as DNA, spanning 48 bases read in frame from base 1.